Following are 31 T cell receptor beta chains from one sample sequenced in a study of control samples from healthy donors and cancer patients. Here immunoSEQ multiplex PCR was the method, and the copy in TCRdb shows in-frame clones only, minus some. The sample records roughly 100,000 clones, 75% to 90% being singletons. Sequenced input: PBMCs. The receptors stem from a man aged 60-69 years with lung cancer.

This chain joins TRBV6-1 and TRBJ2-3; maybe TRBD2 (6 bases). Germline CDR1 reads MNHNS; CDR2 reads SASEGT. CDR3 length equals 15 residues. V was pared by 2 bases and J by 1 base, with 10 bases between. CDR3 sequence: CASSERPGGTDTQYF. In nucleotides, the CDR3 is TGTGCCAGCAGTGAAAGGCCGGGGGGCACAGATACGCAGTATTTT.

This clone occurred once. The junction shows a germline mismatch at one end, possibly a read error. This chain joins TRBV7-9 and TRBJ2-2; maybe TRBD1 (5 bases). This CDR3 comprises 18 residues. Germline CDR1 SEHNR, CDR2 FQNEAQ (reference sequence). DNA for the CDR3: TGTGCCAGCACCTTAGGGGTTGCACGGCTCCTGAACACCGGGGAGCTGTTTTTT. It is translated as CASTLGVARLLNTGELFF.

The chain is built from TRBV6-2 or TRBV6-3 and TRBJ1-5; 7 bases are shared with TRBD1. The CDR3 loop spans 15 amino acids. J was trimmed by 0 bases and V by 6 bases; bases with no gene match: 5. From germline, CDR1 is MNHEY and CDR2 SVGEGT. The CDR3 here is CASSAWDSSNQPQHF. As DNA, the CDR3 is TGTGCCAGCAGCGCCTGGGACAGTAGCAATCAGCCCCAGCATTTT.

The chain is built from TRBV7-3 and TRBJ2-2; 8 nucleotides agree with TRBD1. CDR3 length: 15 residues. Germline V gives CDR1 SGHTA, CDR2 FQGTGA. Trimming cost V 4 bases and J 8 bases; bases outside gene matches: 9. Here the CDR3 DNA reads TGTGCCAGCAGCTCAAACCAGGGGGCGGAGGGGGAGCTGTTTTTT. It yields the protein CASSSNQGAEGELFF.

CDR3 sequence (DNA): TGTGCCAGCAGCACACAGGGAGTGGCTGAAGCTTTCTTT. Translating it yields CASSTQGVAEAFF. The genes are TRBV7-3 and TRBJ1-1; D might be TRBD1 (6 bases). V was shortened by 5 bases and J by 6 bases, with 13 bases between the two germline ends. Germline-derived CDR1 and CDR2 are SGHTA and FQGTGA. The CDR3 has 13 amino acids. Filled out from reference TRBV7-3 and TRBJ1-1, the complete variable domain reads GAGVSQTPSNKVTEKGKYVELRCDPISGHTALYWYRQSLGQGPEFLIYFQGTGAADDSGLPNDRFFAVRPEGSVSTLKIQRTERGDSAVYLCASSTQGVAEAFFGQGTRLTVV.

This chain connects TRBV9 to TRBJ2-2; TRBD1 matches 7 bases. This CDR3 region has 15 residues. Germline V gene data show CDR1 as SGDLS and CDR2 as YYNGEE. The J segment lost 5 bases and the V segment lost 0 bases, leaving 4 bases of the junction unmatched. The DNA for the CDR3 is TGTGCCAGCAGCGTAGTTCCAGGGGGAACCGGGGAGCTGTTTTTT. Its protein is CASSVVPGGTGELFF.

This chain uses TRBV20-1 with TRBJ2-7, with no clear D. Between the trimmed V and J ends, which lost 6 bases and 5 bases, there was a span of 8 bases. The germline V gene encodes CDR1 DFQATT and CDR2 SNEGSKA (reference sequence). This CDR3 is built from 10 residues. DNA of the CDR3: TGCAGTGCCATATACAACGAGCAGTACTTC. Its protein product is CSAIYNEQYF.

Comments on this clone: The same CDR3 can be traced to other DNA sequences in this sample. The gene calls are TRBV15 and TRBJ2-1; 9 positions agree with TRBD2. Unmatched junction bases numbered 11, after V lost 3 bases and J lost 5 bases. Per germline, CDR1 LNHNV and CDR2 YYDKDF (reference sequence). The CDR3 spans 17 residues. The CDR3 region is CATSRGRGGAYHNEQFF. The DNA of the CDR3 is TGTGCCACCAGCAGGGGGCGCGGGGGGGCTTACCACAATGAGCAGTTCTTC.

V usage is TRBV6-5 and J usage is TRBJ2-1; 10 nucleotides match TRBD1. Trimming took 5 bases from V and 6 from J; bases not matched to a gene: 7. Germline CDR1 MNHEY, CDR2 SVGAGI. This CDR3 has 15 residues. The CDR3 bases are TGTGCCAGCAGTCGCCCGGGACAGGGGAGCAATGAGCAGTTCTTC. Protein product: CASSRPGQGSNEQFF.

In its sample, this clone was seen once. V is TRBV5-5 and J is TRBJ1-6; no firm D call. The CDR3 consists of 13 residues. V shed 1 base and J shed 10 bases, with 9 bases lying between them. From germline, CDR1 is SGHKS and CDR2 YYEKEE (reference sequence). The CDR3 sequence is CASSLITISPLHF. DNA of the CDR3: TGTGCCAGCAGCTTGATCACGATCTCACCCCTCCACTTT.

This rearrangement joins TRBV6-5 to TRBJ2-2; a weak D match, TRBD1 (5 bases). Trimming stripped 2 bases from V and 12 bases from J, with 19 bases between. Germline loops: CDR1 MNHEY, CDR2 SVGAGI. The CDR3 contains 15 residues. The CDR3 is CASSYLGQGRPKLFF. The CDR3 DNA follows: TGTGCCAGCAGTTACCTCGGGCAGGGCCGGCCGAAGCTGTTTTTT.

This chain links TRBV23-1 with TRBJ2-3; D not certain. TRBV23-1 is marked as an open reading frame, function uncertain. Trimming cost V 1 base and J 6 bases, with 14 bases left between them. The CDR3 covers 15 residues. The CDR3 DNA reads TGCGCCAGCAGTCAATGCTCCTTTACGCCTGATACGCAGTATTTT. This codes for CASSQCSFTPDTQYF.

The CDR3 spells CASSSIPSLLGGLYNEQFF. Here the CDR3 DNA reads TGTGCCAGCAGCTCAATCCCCTCCCTCCTAGGGGGGTTGTACAATGAGCAGTTCTTC. The chain uses TRBV11-2 and TRBJ2-1, with D perhaps TRBD1 or TRBD2 (6 bases each). Germline lookup yields CDR1 SGHAT and CDR2 FQNNGV. V was trimmed by 4 bases and J by 4 bases, leaving 26 bases between them. The CDR3 loop spans 19 amino acids. The full variable domain, with the rest looked up from reference TRBV11-2 and TRBJ2-1, is EAGVAQSPRYKIIEKRQSVAFWCNPISGHATLYWYQQILGQGPKLLIQFQNNGVVDDSQLPKDRFSAERLKGVDSTLKIQPAKLEDSAVYLCASSSIPSLLGGLYNEQFFGPGTRLTVL.

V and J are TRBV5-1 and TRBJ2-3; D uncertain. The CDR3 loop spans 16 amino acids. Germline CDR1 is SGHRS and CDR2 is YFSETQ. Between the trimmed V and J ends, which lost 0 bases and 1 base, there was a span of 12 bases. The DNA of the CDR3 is TGCGCCAGCAGCTTGGGGCCTGCAAGAGGCACAGATACGCAGTATTTT. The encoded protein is CASSLGPARGTDTQYF.

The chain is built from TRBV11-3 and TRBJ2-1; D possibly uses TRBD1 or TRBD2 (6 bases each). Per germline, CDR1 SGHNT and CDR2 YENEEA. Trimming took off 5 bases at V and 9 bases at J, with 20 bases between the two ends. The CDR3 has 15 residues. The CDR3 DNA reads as TGTGCCAGCAGCCCGGCGGGACAAGAGGGTACTGAGCAGTTCTTC. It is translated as CASSPAGQEGTEQFF.

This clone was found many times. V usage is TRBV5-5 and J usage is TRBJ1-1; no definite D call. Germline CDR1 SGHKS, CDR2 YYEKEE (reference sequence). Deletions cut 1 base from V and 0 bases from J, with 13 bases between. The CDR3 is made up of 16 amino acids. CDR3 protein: CASSLLLAGLNTEAFF. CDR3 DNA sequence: TGTGCCAGCAGCTTGCTCCTGGCGGGATTGAACACTGAAGCTTTCTTT.

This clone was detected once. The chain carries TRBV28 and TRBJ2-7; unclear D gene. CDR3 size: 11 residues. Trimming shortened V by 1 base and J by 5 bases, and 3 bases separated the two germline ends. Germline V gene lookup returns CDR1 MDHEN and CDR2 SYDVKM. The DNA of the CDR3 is TGTGCCAGCAGTTTATTCCACGAGCAGTACTTC. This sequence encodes CASSLFHEQYF.

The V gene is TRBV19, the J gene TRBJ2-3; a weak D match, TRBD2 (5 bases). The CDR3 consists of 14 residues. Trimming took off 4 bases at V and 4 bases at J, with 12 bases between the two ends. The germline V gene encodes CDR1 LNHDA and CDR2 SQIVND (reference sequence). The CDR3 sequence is CASSKDLLADTQYF. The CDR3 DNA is TGTGCCAGTAGTAAAGACCTACTAGCAGATACGCAGTATTTT.

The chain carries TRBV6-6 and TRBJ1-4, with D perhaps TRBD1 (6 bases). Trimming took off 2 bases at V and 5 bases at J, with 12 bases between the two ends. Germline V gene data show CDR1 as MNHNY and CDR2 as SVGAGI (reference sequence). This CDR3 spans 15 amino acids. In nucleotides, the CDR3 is TGTGCCAGCAGTTACGCTAGACAGGACAATGAAAAACTGTTTTTT. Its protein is CASSYARQDNEKLFF.

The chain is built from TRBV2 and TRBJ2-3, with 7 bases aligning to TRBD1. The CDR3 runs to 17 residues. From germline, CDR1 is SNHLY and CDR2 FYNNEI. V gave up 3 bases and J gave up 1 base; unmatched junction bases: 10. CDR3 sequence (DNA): TGTGCCAGCAGTGATCCCGAAGACAGGGCTGGCACAGATACGCAGTATTTT. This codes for CASSDPEDRAGTDTQYF.

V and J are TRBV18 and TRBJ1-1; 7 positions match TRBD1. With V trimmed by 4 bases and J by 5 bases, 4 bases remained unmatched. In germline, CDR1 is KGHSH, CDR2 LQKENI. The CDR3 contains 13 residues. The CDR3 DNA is TGTGCCAGCTCACTATTGGGACAGACTGAAGCTTTCTTT. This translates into CASSLLGQTEAFF.

The CDR3 reads CARGHSGTGGANTGELFF. CDR3 DNA: TGCGCCAGGGGCCACTCCGGGACAGGGGGCGCGAACACCGGGGAGCTGTTTTTT. V and J are TRBV10-1 and TRBJ2-2, with 12 bases identical to TRBD1. This CDR3 has 18 amino acids. V lost 9 bases and J lost 0; bases outside the gene matches: 11. Germline lookup yields CDR1 WNHNN and CDR2 SYGVQD (reference sequence).

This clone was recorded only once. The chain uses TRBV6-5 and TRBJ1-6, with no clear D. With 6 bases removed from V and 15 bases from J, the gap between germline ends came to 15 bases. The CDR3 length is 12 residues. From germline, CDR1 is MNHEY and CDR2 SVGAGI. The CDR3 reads CASRQWASFLHF. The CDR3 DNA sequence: TGTGCCAGCAGGCAATGGGCGTCGTTCCTCCACTTT.

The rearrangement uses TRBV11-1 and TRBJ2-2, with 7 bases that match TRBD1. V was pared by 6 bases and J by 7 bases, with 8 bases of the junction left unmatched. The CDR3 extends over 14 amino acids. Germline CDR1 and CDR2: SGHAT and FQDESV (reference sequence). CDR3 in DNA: TGTGCCAGCAGAATACAGGGGAAGGTCGGGGAGCTGTTTTTT. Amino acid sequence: CASRIQGKVGELFF.

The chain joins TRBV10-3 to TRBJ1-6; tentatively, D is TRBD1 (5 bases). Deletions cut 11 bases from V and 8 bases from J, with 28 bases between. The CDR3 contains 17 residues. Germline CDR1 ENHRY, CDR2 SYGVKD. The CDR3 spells CAARPAQEPRKYSPLHF. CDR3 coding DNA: TGTGCCGCTCGCCCCGCACAGGAGCCCCGAAAATATTCACCCCTCCACTTT.

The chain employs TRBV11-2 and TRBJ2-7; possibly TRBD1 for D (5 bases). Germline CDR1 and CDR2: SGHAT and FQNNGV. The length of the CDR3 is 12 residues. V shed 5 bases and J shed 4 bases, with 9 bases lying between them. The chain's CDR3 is CASSRKGYEQYF. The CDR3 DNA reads TGTGCCAGCAGCCGTAAGGGGTACGAGCAGTACTTC.

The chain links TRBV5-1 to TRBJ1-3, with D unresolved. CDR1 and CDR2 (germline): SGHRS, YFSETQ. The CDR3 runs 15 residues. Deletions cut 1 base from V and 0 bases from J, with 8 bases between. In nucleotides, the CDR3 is TGCGCCAGCAGCTTGTCCGGGATCTCTGGAAACACCATATATTTT. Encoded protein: CASSLSGISGNTIYF.

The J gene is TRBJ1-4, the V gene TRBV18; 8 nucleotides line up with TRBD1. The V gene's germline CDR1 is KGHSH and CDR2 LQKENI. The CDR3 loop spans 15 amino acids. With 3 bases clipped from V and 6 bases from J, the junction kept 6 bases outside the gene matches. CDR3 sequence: CASSPARGPDEKLFF. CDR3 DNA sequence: TGTGCCAGCTCACCGGCCAGGGGGCCAGATGAAAAACTGTTTTTT.

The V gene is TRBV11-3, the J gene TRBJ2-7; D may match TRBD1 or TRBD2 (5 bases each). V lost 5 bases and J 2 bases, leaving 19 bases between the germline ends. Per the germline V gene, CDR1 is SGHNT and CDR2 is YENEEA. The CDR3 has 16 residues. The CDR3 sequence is CASSPAGTERAYEQYV. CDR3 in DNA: TGTGCCAGCAGCCCCGCCGGGACGGAGCGTGCCTACGAGCAGTACGTC.

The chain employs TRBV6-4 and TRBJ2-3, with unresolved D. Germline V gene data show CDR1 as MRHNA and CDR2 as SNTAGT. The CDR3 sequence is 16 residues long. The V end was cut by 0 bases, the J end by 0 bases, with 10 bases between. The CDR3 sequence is CASSDSKGTSTDTQYF. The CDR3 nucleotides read TGTGCCAGCAGTGACTCGAAGGGTACTAGCACAGATACGCAGTATTTT.

Here the CDR3 reads CASSANYGYTF. DNA for the CDR3: TGCGCCAGCAGCGCCAACTATGGCTACACCTTC. The chain combines TRBV5-1 with TRBJ1-2; unclear D gene. The CDR3 totals 11 residues. The germline V gene has CDR1 SGHRS and CDR2 YFSETQ. V lost 4 bases, J lost 2 bases, and 3 bases lay in between.